The sequence of this TCR beta chain was determined in a study of CD8 T cells in Susac syndrome. The patients serving as multiple sclerosis controls were treatment-naive. They had stable or active relapsing-remitting disease and fulfilled revised McDonald criteria. Negative isolation was used for CD8+ and CD4+ T cells, and FACS enrichment was applied to TEMRA cells. Random hexamers were used to reverse transcribe roughly 0.45 to 1 ug of RNA. An immunoSEQ multiplex PCR amplified TCR beta CDR3 over 54 Vbeta and 13 Jbeta. MiXCR, run by TCRdb on the immunoSEQ multiplex PCR reads, gives a single entry per CDR3 protein. The table shows around 77,000 distinct CDR3 sequences, with over 90% occurring only once. Sequenced: CD4+ T cells from PBMCs. The receptor comes from a human donor with multiple sclerosis.

The DNA of the CDR3 is TGTGCCAGCAGCCACGGATGGGGCACAAGACGGGGGGCCTACGAGCAGTACTTC. Amino acids: CASSHGWGTRRGAYEQYF. The chain employs TRBV3-1 and TRBJ2-7; 7 bases match TRBD2. The CDR3 is made up of 18 amino acids. Per the germline V gene, CDR1 is LGHDT and CDR2 is YNNKEL (reference sequence). The V gene end was trimmed by 3 bases and the J gene end by 2 bases; junction bases not matched to a gene: 16.